These 23 T cell receptor beta chains were all obtained from the same sample, sequenced in a study of blood T cell repertoires in COVID-19. Measured with immunoSEQ multiplex PCR; TCRdb has only the in-frame clones, and not every one. The table has over 20,000 clones, about four fifths seen once. Specimen: peripheral blood. All receptors derive from a human donor in a cohort sampled during active COVID-19.

The J gene is TRBJ1-1, the V gene TRBV4-2; 12 nucleotides line up with TRBD1. Germline V lookup: CDR1 LGHNA, CDR2 YNFKEQ. V was clipped by 1 base and J by 8 bases; unmatched bases: 8. The CDR3 length is 16 residues. The CDR3 DNA follows: TGTGCCAGCAGCCAAGTAGGGACAGGGGGCGCGGCGGAAGCTTTCTTT. Translation gives CASSQVGTGGAAEAFF.

The rearrangement joins TRBV7-2 to TRBJ2-1; 7 nucleotides align to TRBD1. The length of the CDR3 is 16 residues. CDR1 is SGHTA, CDR2 FQGNSA, per germline. The ends lost 5 bases at V and 0 bases at J; junction bases unmatched: 7. The CDR3 DNA is TGTGCCAGCAGCGTGGGACAGCCAAGCTCCTACAATGAGCAGTTCTTC. This encodes CASSVGQPSSYNEQFF.

This chain joins TRBV5-4 and TRBJ1-5; D remains unclear. Germline values: CDR1 SGHNT, CDR2 YYREEE (reference sequence). The CDR3 length is 15 residues. V lost 3 bases and J lost 2, with 12 bases in between. The CDR3 sequence is CASSSGDSGNQPQHF. CDR3 bases: TGTGCCAGCAGCTCGGGAGATTCGGGCAATCAGCCCCAGCATTTT.

The gene calls are TRBV10-2 and TRBJ1-2; TRBD1 matches 11 bases. Losses at the gene ends were 2 bases for V and 6 bases for J; bases not matched to a gene: 5. The CDR3 runs to 15 residues. The germline gives CDR1 WSHSY, CDR2 SAAADI. DNA of the CDR3: TGCGCCAGCAGTGAGCTGGGGGGACAGGGGGATGGCTACACCTTC. Translating it yields CASSELGGQGDGYTF.

The rearrangement uses TRBV3-1 (or the pseudogene TRBV3-2) and TRBJ1-3; D gene uncertain. Germline CDR1 LGHDT, CDR2 YNNKEL (reference sequence). The CDR3 totals 15 residues. The V and J ends lost 4 bases and 0 bases respectively, with 10 bases between them. The CDR3 region is CASSLVWSSGNTIYF. As DNA, the CDR3 is TGTGCCAGCAGCCTCGTCTGGAGCTCTGGAAACACCATATATTTT.

This chain uses TRBV19 with TRBJ1-2; 9 nucleotides match TRBD1. The CDR3 runs to 13 residues. The germline CDR1 and CDR2 sequences are LNHDA and SQIVND (reference sequence). J gave up 6 bases and V 3 bases, and 2 bases lay outside the gene matches. The CDR3 sequence is CASSIGTGNGYTF. Written as DNA, the CDR3 is TGTGCCAGTAGTATTGGGACAGGGAATGGCTACACCTTC.

The rearrangement joins TRBV29-1 to TRBJ2-7; 10 nucleotides agree with TRBD1. The germline gives CDR1 SQVTM, CDR2 ANQGSEA. This CDR3 region has 14 residues. V was pared by 7 bases and J by 2 bases, with 8 bases of the junction left unmatched. The CDR3 sequence: CSASGTGVTYEQYF. DNA of the CDR3: TGCAGCGCATCCGGGACAGGGGTGACCTACGAGCAGTACTTC.

V usage is TRBV23-1 and J usage is TRBJ1-1; TRBD1 matches at 8 bases. TRBV23-1 is placed among ORFs of uncertain function. Trimming took 4 bases from V and 0 from J; bases not matched to a gene: 16. The CDR3 sequence is 19 residues long. CDR3 sequence (DNA): TGCGCCAGCAGTCCCTCGATCGGAGACAGGGGTAAGATGAACACTGAAGCTTTCTTT. Translation gives CASSPSIGDRGKMNTEAFF.

The chain uses TRBV5-4 and TRBJ2-1; D not resolved. CDR3 size: 18 residues. V gave up 0 bases and J gave up 3 bases, with 19 bases separating them. Looked up from germline, CDR1 is SGHNT and CDR2 is YYREEE (reference sequence). The CDR3 region has the DNA TGTGCCAGCAGCTTGGGAGGAGTTGCGGCAGCTGGCTACAATGAGCAGTTCTTC. This codes for CASSLGGVAAAGYNEQFF. The full variable domain, completed using reference TRBV5-4 and TRBJ2-1, is ETGVTQSPTHLIKTRGQQVTLRCSSQSGHNTVSWYQQALGQGPQFIFQYYREEENGRGNFPPRFSGLQFPNYSSELNVNALELDDSALYLCASSLGGVAAAGYNEQFFGPGTRLTVL.

The chain employs TRBV6-1 and TRBJ1-4; 7 nucleotides line up with TRBD1. The J segment lost 8 bases and the V segment lost 6 bases, leaving 6 bases of the junction unmatched. The CDR3 totals 13 residues. Looked up from germline, CDR1 is MNHNS and CDR2 is SASEGT. CDR3 in DNA: TGTGCCAGCAGACTACAGACAGGGGAAAAACTGTTTTTT. This sequence encodes CASRLQTGEKLFF.

CDR3 sequence: CASSQSEGSSEAFF. DNA for the CDR3: TGTGCCAGCAGCCAATCAGAGGGATCTTCTGAAGCTTTCTTT. This chain joins TRBV3-1 (or the pseudogene TRBV3-2) and TRBJ1-1; D not resolved. V dropped 2 bases and J dropped 6 bases, with 13 bases sitting between them. CDR3 length equals 14 residues. Germline V lookup: CDR1 LGHDT, CDR2 YNNKEL (reference sequence).

This chain uses TRBV5-1 with TRBJ2-7; 7 nucleotides agree with TRBD2. Trimming cost V 0 bases and J 0 bases; bases outside gene matches: 6. This CDR3 comprises 16 residues. Germline V gene sequence: CDR1 SGHRS, CDR2 YFSETQ. The CDR3 DNA follows: TGCGCCAGCAGCTTGGCAAGGCGGGGGAGCTCCTACGAGCAGTACTTC. This encodes CASSLARRGSSYEQYF.

J is TRBJ2-2 and V is TRBV7-2; D unresolved. V lost 3 bases and J 15 bases, leaving 14 bases between the germline ends. The CDR3 has 12 residues. Germline V gives CDR1 SGHTA, CDR2 FQGNSA. CDR3 sequence: CASSFDSAKVFF. The CDR3 nucleotides read TGTGCCAGCAGCTTTGACTCAGCAAAGGTGTTTTTT.

The chain is built from TRBV30 and TRBJ1-2, with 9 bases lining up with TRBD1. Germline V gene data show CDR1 as GTSNPN and CDR2 as SVGIG (reference sequence). With 8 bases clipped from V and 3 bases from J, the junction kept 10 bases outside the gene matches. This CDR3 has 14 residues. The chain's CDR3 is CASYRGRKDYGYTF. The CDR3 region has the DNA TGTGCCAGCTACAGGGGGCGCAAGGACTATGGCTACACCTTC.

The chain recombines TRBV7-9 with TRBJ2-7; D is undetermined. The CDR3 contains 13 residues. The germline CDR1 and CDR2 sequences are SEHNR and FQNEAQ (reference sequence). Between the trimmed V and J ends, which lost 5 bases and 1 base, there was a span of 9 bases. As DNA, the CDR3 is TGTGCCAGCAGCCCGACACCTTCCTACGAGCAGTACTTC. Encoded protein: CASSPTPSYEQYF.

The V and J genes are TRBV5-1 and TRBJ1-1; the match to TRBD1 covers 9 bases. The CDR3 consists of 14 residues. With V trimmed by 3 bases and J by 1 base, 1 base remained unmatched. Per the germline V gene, CDR1 is SGHRS and CDR2 is YFSETQ. The chain's CDR3 is CASSWGQGNTEAFF. DNA for the CDR3: TGCGCCAGCAGCTGGGGACAGGGGAACACTGAAGCTTTCTTT.

The chain carries TRBV6-2 or TRBV6-3 and TRBJ2-1; 11 bases fit TRBD2. Trimming took 0 bases from V and 5 from J; bases not matched to a gene: 6. Germline V CDR1 and CDR2: MNHEY, SVGEGT. CDR3 length equals 17 residues. The CDR3 region is CASSYSASGGINNEQFF. CDR3 nucleotide sequence: TGTGCCAGCAGTTACTCGGCTAGCGGGGGGATAAACAATGAGCAGTTCTTC.

The V call is TRBV14, the J call TRBJ2-7; a possible D gene is TRBD1 (6 bases). Germline assignment: CDR1 SGHDN and CDR2 FVKESK. Trimming stripped 6 bases from V and 5 bases from J, with 29 bases between. This CDR3 is 18 amino acids long. In DNA, the CDR3 is TGTGCCAGCAGTCCGACCCGATTATTCCCCAGGGGTAGGAACGAGCAGTACTTC. This translates into CASSPTRLFPRGRNEQYF.

The chain couples TRBV4-1 to TRBJ2-2; D might be TRBD1 (5 bases). CDR3 length equals 15 residues. The V end was cut by 0 bases, the J end by 8 bases, with 13 bases between. Germline assignment: CDR1 MGHRA and CDR2 YSYEKL. CDR3 amino acids: CASSQEPVNRGELFF. CDR3 nucleotide sequence: TGCGCCAGCAGCCAAGAGCCGGTGAACAGGGGGGAGCTGTTTTTT.

This sequence joins TRBV19 and TRBJ2-1; 8 nucleotides agree with TRBD1. V lost 7 bases, J lost 7 bases, and 12 bases stayed unmatched. This CDR3 region has 15 residues. Germline assignment: CDR1 LNHDA and CDR2 SQIVND (reference sequence). CDR3 DNA: TGTGCCAGTACGCCCGGACAGGGACCTTCGAATGAGCAGTTCTTC. Translation: CASTPGQGPSNEQFF.

The J gene is TRBJ2-2, the V gene TRBV5-1; TRBD1 matches 11 bases. There are 15 residues in the CDR3. Germline CDR1 SGHRS, CDR2 YFSETQ. Germline trimming cut 3 bases from V and 5 bases from J; bases unmatched to any gene: 3. In DNA, the CDR3 is TGCGCCAGCAGCTCGGACAGGGGGCTTACCGGGGAGCTGTTTTTT. It translates to CASSSDRGLTGELFF.

The chain employs TRBV19 and TRBJ1-2; TRBD1 matches 9 bases. Germline V lookup: CDR1 LNHDA, CDR2 SQIVND (reference sequence). V was pared by 8 bases and J by 5 bases, with 9 bases of the junction left unmatched. The CDR3 contains 14 residues. Here the CDR3 DNA reads TGTGCCAGTGCTCTGGACAGGGGTTGGTATGGCTACACCTTC. Its protein is CASALDRGWYGYTF.

This rearrangement joins TRBV7-6 to TRBJ1-6; the match to TRBD1 covers 7 bases. The CDR3 runs to 15 residues. Germline values: CDR1 SGHVS, CDR2 FNYEAQ. After removal of 4 bases from V and 9 bases from J, the junction contained 9 bases not matched to a gene. The CDR3 sequence is CASSSNSGGSSPLHF. In nucleotides, the CDR3 is TGTGCCAGCAGCTCCAATTCAGGGGGTAGTTCACCCCTCCACTTT.